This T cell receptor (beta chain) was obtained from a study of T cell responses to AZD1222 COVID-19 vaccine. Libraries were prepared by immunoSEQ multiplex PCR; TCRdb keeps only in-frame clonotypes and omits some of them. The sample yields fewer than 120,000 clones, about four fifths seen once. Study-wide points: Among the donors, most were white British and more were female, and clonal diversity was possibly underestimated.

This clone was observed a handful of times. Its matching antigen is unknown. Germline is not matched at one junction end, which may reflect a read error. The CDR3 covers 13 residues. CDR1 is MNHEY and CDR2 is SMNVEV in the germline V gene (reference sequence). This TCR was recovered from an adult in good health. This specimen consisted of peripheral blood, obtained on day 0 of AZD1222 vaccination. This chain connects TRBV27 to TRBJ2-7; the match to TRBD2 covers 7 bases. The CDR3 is CASSLSWGGEQYF. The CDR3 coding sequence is TGTGCCAGCAGCTTATCATGGGGGGGTGAGCAGTACTTC.